A selection of T cell receptor beta chains follows, all from one sample in a study of graft-versus-host responses after intestinal transplantation. No antigen is known for these receptors. Data came from immunoSEQ multiplex PCR; TCRdb stores just in-frame clones and leaves some out. The sample carries tens of thousands of clones, 85% to 95% recorded once. The input for sequencing was unstimulated CD4+ T cells sorted from spleen or lymph node cells, taken before transplant. These TCRs come from a human donor who was the organ donor for an intestinal transplant. CDR3s leave out the opening cysteine and the closing phenylalanine or tryptophan.

v_gene: TRBV23-1; CDR3aa: ASSLTQTSGDMNNEQF
v_gene: TRBV7-2; CDR3aa: ASSLAGGVYAGNTIY
v_gene: TRBV6-4; CDR3aa: ASSDSDYKETQY
v_gene: TRBV6-1; CDR3aa: ASSERLAGAYNEQF
v_gene: TRBV5-1; CDR3aa: ASSLKGQVPF
v_gene: TRBV30; CDR3aa: AWSVRGVDEQF
v_gene: TRBV29-1; CDR3aa: SATGGDTQY
v_gene: TRBV5-6; CDR3aa: ASSSTRRGASYEQY
v_gene: TRBV6-1; CDR3aa: ASGEANQETQY
v_gene: TRBV2; CDR3aa: ASRGESQETQY